The present T cell receptor beta chain was sequenced within a study of blood T cell repertoires in COVID-19. At the level of the study: Samples of COVID-19 (acute and convalescent) were obtained from the United States, Italy and Spain. T cells, B-cell-depleted T cells, or PBMCs provided the cDNA or gDNA that served as material.

This CDR3 region has 16 residues. After removal of 5 bases from V and 1 base from J, the junction contained 7 bases not matched to a gene. Germline-derived CDR1 and CDR2 are WSHSY and SAAADI. In the original processing: The assay estimated nucleated cells by amplifying reference gene primers. Using immunoSEQ multiplex PCR, the repertoire was profiled, and TCRdb retains in-frame clones only, with some absent. That table furnishes V, J and clone size, whereas the DNA furnished D and trimming. The sample contains some 110,000 clones, roughly nine tenths of which appear only once. The chain has TRBV10-2 and TRBJ2-3, with 9 bases aligning to TRBD1. The source material was peripheral blood. This receptor was identified in a human donor in a cohort sampled during active COVID-19. CDR3 bases: TGCGCCAGCAGTCCCGCGGGGGACAGGGGCACAGATACGCAGTATTTT. Translating it yields CASSPAGDRGTDTQYF.